A selection of T cell receptor beta chains follows, all from one sample in a study of cytomegalovirus exposure and HLA in healthy donors. TCRdb's table, derived via immunoSEQ multiplex PCR, lists solely in-frame clones and lacks some. The repertoire has about 76,000 clones, 72% of them found once; the top ten carry over 4.5%. Sequencing used PBMCs. These receptors all come from a man in his fifties or sixties in good health and CMV-seropositive. The CDR3 runs from the conserved cysteine through the conserved F or W. Fields, in order: CDR3 DNA, CDR3 protein, clone size, V gene, D gene, CDR3 length, J gene. A D gene is named only where the DNA matches it firmly. Clone size is shown for a subset of rows, as once, few, many or a class of expanded clone.

CDR3nt: TGTGCCAGCAGTTTATACTTCGGGAACGCAGATACGCAGTATTTT
CDR3aa: CASSLYFGNADTQYF
abundance: .
v_gene: TRBV27
d_gene: .
len: 15
j_gene: TRBJ2-3

CDR3nt: TGTGCCAGCAGGGGACGACTAGCTCAAGAGACCCAGTACTTC
CDR3aa: CASRGRLAQETQYF
abundance: .
v_gene: TRBV2
d_gene: TRBD2
len: 14
j_gene: TRBJ2-5

CDR3nt: TGTGCCAGCGCAGGCCGACTAGCGGGAGGCCCCAATGAGCAGTTCTTC
CDR3aa: CASAGRLAGGPNEQFF
abundance: once
v_gene: TRBV27
d_gene: TRBD2
len: 16
j_gene: TRBJ2-1

CDR3nt: TGCGCCAGCAGCCCTTCTGGCAGGGGAGACGATCAGCCCCAGCATTTT
CDR3aa: CASSPSGRGDDQPQHF
abundance: few
v_gene: TRBV10-2
d_gene: .
len: 16
j_gene: TRBJ1-5

CDR3nt: TGTGCCAGTACCCAATGGGGAACAGGGGATGGGACAGATACGCAGTATTTT
CDR3aa: CASTQWGTGDGTDTQYF
abundance: .
v_gene: TRBV19
d_gene: TRBD1
len: 17
j_gene: TRBJ2-3

CDR3nt: TGTGCCAGCACACCCCAACAACAGGGTTCGGAGACCCAGTACTTC
CDR3aa: CASTPQQQGSETQYF
abundance: .
v_gene: TRBV27
d_gene: .
len: 15
j_gene: TRBJ2-5

CDR3nt: TGTGCCAGCAGCTTAGCCAGGGAATACGGGGAGCTGTTTTTT
CDR3aa: CASSLAREYGELFF
abundance: .
v_gene: TRBV11-2
d_gene: .
len: 14
j_gene: TRBJ2-2

CDR3nt: TGTGCCAGCAGTTACTCGGGGACAGGGGAGATTCAGCCCCAGCATTTT
CDR3aa: CASSYSGTGEIQPQHF
abundance: .
v_gene: TRBV6-5
d_gene: TRBD1
len: 16
j_gene: TRBJ1-5

CDR3nt: TGTGCCAGCAAGGAGGGGGCGGTAGATACGCAGTATTTT
CDR3aa: CASKEGAVDTQYF
abundance: .
v_gene: TRBV28
d_gene: .
len: 13
j_gene: TRBJ2-3

CDR3nt: TGTGCCAGCATGTTATCAGATACGCAGTATTTT
CDR3aa: CASMLSDTQYF
abundance: .
v_gene: TRBV6-1
d_gene: .
len: 11
j_gene: TRBJ2-3

CDR3nt: TGTGCCAGCAGCTTTGGGGACAGGGGAGTCCCCTATGGCTACACCTTC
CDR3aa: CASSFGDRGVPYGYTF
abundance: .
v_gene: TRBV7-8
d_gene: TRBD1
len: 16
j_gene: TRBJ1-2

CDR3nt: TGTGCCAGCTCACCACCGGGGGGAGGATTCACAGATACGCAGTATTTT
CDR3aa: CASSPPGGGFTDTQYF
abundance: .
v_gene: TRBV18
d_gene: .
len: 16
j_gene: TRBJ2-3

CDR3nt: TGTGCCAGCAGCTTGGGTGGGACAGGGGCCATTGGGGCCAACGTCCTGACTTTC
CDR3aa: CASSLGGTGAIGANVLTF
abundance: .
v_gene: TRBV5-4
d_gene: TRBD1
len: 18
j_gene: TRBJ2-6

CDR3nt: TGTGCCAGTAGTATATTAGGACTCTCGGCCGGGGAGCTGTTTTTT
CDR3aa: CASSILGLSAGELFF
abundance: .
v_gene: TRBV19
d_gene: .
len: 15
j_gene: TRBJ2-2

CDR3nt: TGTGCCAGCAGTGATCCCGGGACAGGGGGCGAAAGGTCTGGGGCCAACGTCCTGACTTTC
CDR3aa: CASSDPGTGGERSGANVLTF
abundance: few
v_gene: TRBV2
d_gene: TRBD1
len: 20
j_gene: TRBJ2-6

CDR3nt: TGTGCCAGCAGCGGAGGGCGGGGGGCGGGAGGTCAGCCCCAGCATTTT
CDR3aa: CASSGGRGAGGQPQHF
abundance: few
v_gene: TRBV7-8
d_gene: .
len: 16
j_gene: TRBJ1-5

CDR3nt: TGCGCCAGCAGCTCCCAGGGTGGGCAGCCCCAGCATTTT
CDR3aa: CASSSQGGQPQHF
abundance: .
v_gene: TRBV10-2
d_gene: .
len: 13
j_gene: TRBJ1-5

CDR3nt: TGTGCCAGCAGTGGATCCGGGACAGGGGCTAACTATGGCTACACCTTC
CDR3aa: CASSGSGTGANYGYTF
abundance: .
v_gene: TRBV25-1
d_gene: TRBD1
len: 16
j_gene: TRBJ1-2

CDR3nt: TGTGCCAGCAGTGAAAGGACAGGAAAGAGTCGGTCCTACGAGCAGTACTTC
CDR3aa: CASSERTGKSRSYEQYF
abundance: .
v_gene: TRBV6-1
d_gene: TRBD1
len: 17
j_gene: TRBJ2-7

CDR3nt: TGTGCCAGCAGCTTAGCATCGGGGGTCCAAGAGACCCAGTACTTC
CDR3aa: CASSLASGVQETQYF
abundance: .
v_gene: TRBV7-9
d_gene: .
len: 15
j_gene: TRBJ2-5

CDR3nt: TGTGCCAGCAGCTCTCGAGGGGACAGGGGTTTGAACACTGAAGCTTTCTTT
CDR3aa: CASSSRGDRGLNTEAFF
abundance: few
v_gene: TRBV13
d_gene: TRBD1
len: 17
j_gene: TRBJ1-1

CDR3nt: TGTGCCAGCAGCTTAAGTACCGGGCTGGACTACGAGCAGTACTTC
CDR3aa: CASSLSTGLDYEQYF
abundance: .
v_gene: TRBV5-4
d_gene: .
len: 15
j_gene: TRBJ2-7

CDR3nt: TGTGCCAGCAGGGACAGGGAGCGAGATACGCAGTATTTT
CDR3aa: CASRDRERDTQYF
abundance: .
v_gene: TRBV2
d_gene: TRBD1
len: 13
j_gene: TRBJ2-3

CDR3nt: TGCGCCAGCAGTGAGTTTGGACTAGCGGGAGGGCCTCGACATACTGAGCAGTTCTTC
CDR3aa: CASSEFGLAGGPRHTEQFF
abundance: .
v_gene: TRBV10-1
d_gene: TRBD2
len: 19
j_gene: TRBJ2-1

CDR3nt: TGCGCCAGCAGCCCCTCCCCGGGGGGTGGCAATGAGCAGTTCTTC
CDR3aa: CASSPSPGGGNEQFF
abundance: few
v_gene: TRBV4-1
d_gene: TRBD2
len: 15
j_gene: TRBJ2-1

CDR3nt: TGTGCCAGCATGGGGCGGATTAGCACAGATACGCAGTATTTT
CDR3aa: CASMGRISTDTQYF
abundance: .
v_gene: TRBV2
d_gene: .
len: 14
j_gene: TRBJ2-3

CDR3nt: TGTGCCAGCAGCCAGGACCCGTTGACAGCATATAATTCACCCCTCCACTTT
CDR3aa: CASSQDPLTAYNSPLHF
abundance: once
v_gene: TRBV4-2
d_gene: .
len: 17
j_gene: TRBJ1-6

CDR3nt: TGTGCCAGCAGTTTCCCCGGGACAGGGGCCACGGAGACCCAGTACTTC
CDR3aa: CASSFPGTGATETQYF
abundance: .
v_gene: TRBV6-6
d_gene: TRBD1
len: 16
j_gene: TRBJ2-5